This T cell receptor (beta chain) originates from a study of brain T cells in children with intractable seizures. V was shortened by 0 bases and J by 5 bases, with 19 bases between the two germline ends. In germline, CDR1 is LGHDT, CDR2 YNNKEL (reference sequence). The CDR3 spans 17 residues. Some clones are missing from TCRdb's copy, which holds only in-frame ones; the method was immunoSEQ multiplex PCR. The table includes 110,000 or so clones, roughly 94% detected once. This rearrangement joins TRBV3-1 (or the pseudogene TRBV3-2) to TRBJ2-5; D possibly corresponds to TRBD2 (7 bases). The receptor was derived from a boy less than two years old with hemimegalencephaly and intractable seizures. The sample consisted of peripheral blood, taken at surgery. CDR3 nucleotide sequence: TGTGCCAGCAGCCAAGATAGGGGGGGTTATTCCGGGGAGACCCAGTACTTC. Translation gives CASSQDRGGYSGETQYF.